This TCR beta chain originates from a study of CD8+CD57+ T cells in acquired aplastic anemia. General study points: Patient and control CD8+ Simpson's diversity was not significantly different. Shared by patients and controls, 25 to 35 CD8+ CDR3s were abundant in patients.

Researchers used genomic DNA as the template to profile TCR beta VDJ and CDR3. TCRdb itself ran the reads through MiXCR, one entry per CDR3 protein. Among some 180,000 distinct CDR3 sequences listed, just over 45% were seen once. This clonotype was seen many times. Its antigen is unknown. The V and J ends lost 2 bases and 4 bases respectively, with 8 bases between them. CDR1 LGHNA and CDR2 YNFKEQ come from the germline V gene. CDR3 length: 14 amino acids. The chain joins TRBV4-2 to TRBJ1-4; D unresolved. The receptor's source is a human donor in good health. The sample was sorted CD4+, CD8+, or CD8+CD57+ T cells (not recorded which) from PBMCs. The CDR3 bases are TGTGCCAGCAGCCAAACCAGCAGTAATGAAAAACTGTTTTTT. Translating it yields CASSQTSSNEKLFF.